This is a list of T cell receptor beta chains from one sample in a study of T cell responses to AZD1222 COVID-19 vaccine. Repertoires were generated with immunoSEQ multiplex PCR, while TCRdb's copy carries only in-frame clones and drops some. The sample includes over 120,000 clones. Input material: peripheral blood. The receptor source for this set is an adult in good health. CDR3s leave out the opening cysteine and the closing phenylalanine or tryptophan. The order of the fields is V gene, CDR3 protein.

TRBV7-2 ASSRGQPTGELF
TRBV19 ASSRSHGGGEKLF
TRBV15 ATSRAAGSLAF
TRBV3-1/TRBV3-2 ASSQDLNQPQH
TRBV10-3 AISPQTGSLYREQY
TRBV7-9 ASSLVGSSYEQY
TRBV19 ASSIQDSYGYT
TRBV5-5 ASSLSREDTQY
TRBV11-2 ASSSWTGSSYEQY
TRBV7-3 ASSAGVNTEAF
TRBV9 ASSYSGGNTEAF
TRBV5-4 ASSLGAAVSGKGAF
TRBV7-9 ASSYGQNTEAF
TRBV6-2/TRBV6-3 ASSRTWADNSYEQY
TRBV30 AWSVMRQSNEQF
TRBV6-6 ASSYGTHTEAF
TRBV5-1 ASSFDGVQRSPLH
TRBV10-3 AISEFASEGQPQH
TRBV7-6 ASSLAPPRGEPAPSGGYT
TRBV15 ATSGWTGVQETQY
TRBV2 ASSEGTPVKKETQY
TRBV3-1/TRBV3-2 ASSQGPRSYNSPLH
TRBV19 ASSSQGKNEQY
TRBV29-1 SVARTGGVEKLF
TRBV18 ASSRGQLNTEAF
TRBV2 ASSGNGGIVETQY
TRBV5-4 ASSSPLTQGKLF
TRBV19 ATQEGAATYEQY
TRBV6-6 ASSSLAVYEHY
TRBV27 ASKTGIPQGAQY
TRBV7-9 ASSPGTANSPLH
TRBV2 ASRDSQNTEAF
TRBV6-1 ASSGTLISGGWWTQY
TRBV2 ASTVGRTAEAF
TRBV11-2 ASSLEPVETQY
TRBV28 ASRRGGQGRDQPQH
TRBV18 ASSSRDRNNSPLH
TRBV6-5 ASTEGQYNSPLH
TRBV27 ASSAASSEYTGELF
TRBV5-1 ASSLREVLSGNTIY
TRBV6-5 ASSYRDHSTYEQY
TRBV18 ASSPSVKGELF
TRBV15 ATSRVVGRGGRLNEKLF
TRBV7-6 ASSLGAGGHGYT
TRBV7-6 ASSLLGPSGNTIY
TRBV27 ASSLPTSGNEQF
TRBV28 ASSLFGGGQDTQY
TRBV15 ATSRDLVRDRGQPQH
TRBV6-5 ASRRGSRGGTEAF